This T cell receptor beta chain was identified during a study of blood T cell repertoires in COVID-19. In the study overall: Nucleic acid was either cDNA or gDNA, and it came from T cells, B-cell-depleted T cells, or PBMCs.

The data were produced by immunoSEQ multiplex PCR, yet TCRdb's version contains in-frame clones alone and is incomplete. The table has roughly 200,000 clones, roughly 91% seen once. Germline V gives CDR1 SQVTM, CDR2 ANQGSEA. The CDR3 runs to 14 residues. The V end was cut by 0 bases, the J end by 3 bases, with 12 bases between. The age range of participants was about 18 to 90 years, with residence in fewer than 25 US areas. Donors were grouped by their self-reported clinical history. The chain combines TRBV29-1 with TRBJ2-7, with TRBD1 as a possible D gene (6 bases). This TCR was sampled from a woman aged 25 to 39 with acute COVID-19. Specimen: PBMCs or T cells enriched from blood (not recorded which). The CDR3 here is CSVEDQGHHYEQYF. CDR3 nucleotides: TGCAGCGTTGAAGATCAGGGACACCACTACGAGCAGTACTTC.